These 9 T cell receptor beta chains originate from one sample sequenced in a study of blood T cells in healthy people across ages. A second PCR, run for roughly 7 to 12 cycles, used a sample-barcoded 5' primer plus a J-beta primer mix. One entry per CDR3 protein results from TCRdb running MiXCR on the 5' RACE reads. The sample carries 1.5 million or so distinct CDR3 sequences, 35% to 45% recorded once. The sequencing input was blood. These receptors were collected from a woman aged 18 to 35 in good health.

The chain is built from TRBV7-3 and TRBJ2-3; D uncertain. V dropped 5 bases and J dropped 5 bases, with 11 bases sitting between them. The CDR3 is 13 residues long. Per germline, CDR1 SGHTA and CDR2 FQGTGA. CDR3 sequence reads: CASSVKNGDTQYF. In DNA form, the CDR3 reads TGTGCCAGCAGCGTAAAGAACGGAGATACGCAGTATTTT.

V and J are TRBV2 and TRBJ2-6; D uncertain. Looked up from germline, CDR1 is SNHLY and CDR2 is FYNNEI. The CDR3 spans 15 residues. V shed 5 bases and J shed 0 bases, with 8 bases lying between them. The DNA of the CDR3 is TGTGCCAGCAGTTCGGGTTACTCTGGGGCCAACGTCCTGACTTTC. The encoded protein is CASSSGYSGANVLTF.

This clonotype was counted many times. The V call is TRBV29-1, the J call TRBJ2-4; D remains unclear. Germline-derived CDR1 and CDR2 are SQVTM and ANQGSEA. V lost 4 bases to trimming and J lost 6 bases, with 10 bases between them. The CDR3 has 12 residues. CDR3 in DNA: TGCAGCGTTGGGGGTGGTACAAACATTCAGTACTTC. Amino acids: CSVGGGTNIQYF.

The chain has TRBV5-1 and TRBJ1-5, with 7 bases matching TRBD1. Per the germline V gene, CDR1 is SGHRS and CDR2 is YFSETQ. Unmatched junction bases numbered 9, after V lost 0 bases and J lost 6 bases. The CDR3 is made up of 16 amino acids. This CDR3 is CASSLGDSGGSQPQHF. In nucleotides, the CDR3 is TGCGCCAGCAGCTTGGGGGACAGCGGAGGTAGTCAGCCCCAGCATTTT.

This clonotype occurred a few times. The rearrangement joins TRBV29-1 to TRBJ1-1, with a possible D match to TRBD1 (6 bases). CDR1 and CDR2 from the germline V gene are SQVTM and ANQGSEA. This CDR3 has 11 residues. Trimming removed 3 bases from V and 7 bases from J, with 9 bases in between. The CDR3 is CSVEKGVEAFF. The CDR3 nucleotides read TGCAGCGTTGAGAAGGGGGTTGAAGCTTTCTTT.

V is TRBV5-1 and J is TRBJ1-4; D is undetermined. Germline V CDR1 and CDR2: SGHRS, YFSETQ. The CDR3 has 14 amino acids. The V end lost 4 bases, the J end lost 8 bases, and 15 bases lay between the germline ends. The CDR3 spells CASSETAVGEKLFF. For the CDR3, the DNA is TGCGCCAGCAGCGAGACCGCGGTGGGGGAAAAACTGTTTTTT.

For the CDR3, the DNA is TGTGCCAGCACTCTCCGGGACGTCATATATGAGCAGTTCTTC. Residues: CASTLRDVIYEQFF. The V and J genes are TRBV6-1 and TRBJ2-1; TRBD1 or TRBD2 may be the D gene (5 bases each). The germline CDR1 and CDR2 sequences are MNHNS and SASEGT. V was trimmed by 7 bases and J by 8 bases, leaving 18 bases between them. The length of the CDR3 is 14 residues.

This clonotype has more than one count but fewer than ten. The chain links TRBV21-1 to TRBJ2-5; the table's D gene call, TRBD1, was not cross checked with the DNA. TRBV21-1 is listed as a pseudogene. The CDR3 spans 16 residues. The CDR3 here is CASSTPYRGRMETQYF. CDR3 bases: TGTGCCAGCAGCACACCGTACAGGGGGCGGATGGAGACCCAGTACTTC.

This chain connects TRBV4-1 to TRBJ1-3; no reliable D call. Germline assignment: CDR1 MGHRA and CDR2 YSYEKL. Trimming cost V 2 bases and J 2 bases, with 10 bases left between them. The CDR3 loop spans 15 amino acids. The chain's CDR3 is CASSQNRGTGNTIYF. CDR3 nucleotide sequence: TGCGCCAGCAGCCAAAATCGGGGAACTGGAAACACCATATATTTT.